Below, 31 T cell receptor beta chains from the same sample are listed, as sequenced in a study of T cells in Graves' hyperthyroidism and ophthalmopathy. From RNA transcripts, TCR beta CDR3 regions were amplified. The HTBI primer set drove a first-round RT-PCR of the TCR CDR3. One entry per CDR3 protein, called by TCRdb with MiXCR from the multiplex PCR reads. The sample carries roughly 180,000 distinct CDR3 sequences, about 9.4% recorded once. Sequenced material: blood. The receptors shown here come from a woman between 18 and 30 years old with Graves' hyperthyroidism that later progressed to Graves' ophthalmopathy.

At least ten counts were recorded for this clonotype. V is TRBV19 and J is TRBJ1-2; 7 bases line up with TRBD1. CDR1 and CDR2 (germline): LNHDA, SQIVND (reference sequence). V shed 7 bases, J shed 7 bases, and the junction held 12 bases outside the gene matches. The CDR3 runs 14 residues. As DNA, the CDR3 is TGTGCCAGTAAGGCCGGACAGGTTGGCAGTGGCTACACCTTC. Translation gives CASKAGQVGSGYTF.

This clonotype showed up many times. This chain connects TRBV6-1 to TRBJ2-7; 9 bases fit TRBD1. Unmatched junction bases numbered 6, after V lost 7 bases and J lost 2 bases. CDR3 length equals 14 residues. The germline V gene encodes CDR1 MNHNS and CDR2 SASEGT. CDR3 nucleotides: TGTGCCAGCAAGCTGGGACAGGGAGCCTACGAGCAGTACTTC. This sequence encodes CASKLGQGAYEQYF.

This clonotype occurred many times. The chain employs TRBV18 and TRBJ1-1; TRBD1 is a possible D gene (5 bases). Trimming stripped 0 bases from V and 6 bases from J, with 5 bases between. The CDR3 consists of 12 residues. The germline V gene has CDR1 KGHSH and CDR2 LQKENI. The CDR3 nucleotides are TGTGCCAGCTCACCACCGGGGCCTGAAGCTTTCTTT. Protein: CASSPPGPEAFF. Combining the CDR3 with reference TRBV18 and TRBJ1-1 gives the whole variable domain NAGVMQNPRHLVRRRGQEARLRCSPMKGHSHVYWYRQLPEEGLKFMVYLQKENIIDESGMPKERFSAEFPKEGPSILRIQQVVRGDSAAYFCASSPPGPEAFFGQGTRLTVV.

As for this clonotype: A much larger clone lies one base from this, so it may be a read error. The chain has TRBV20-1 and TRBJ2-1; 10 bases line up with TRBD1. Germline values: CDR1 DFQATT, CDR2 SNEGSKA (reference sequence). There are 13 residues in the CDR3. The chain's CDR3 is CSVTGGSYNEQSF. Here the CDR3 DNA reads TGCAGTGTGACAGGGGGCTCTTACAATGAGCAGTCCTTC.

At least ten counts were recorded for this clonotype. The chain couples TRBV7-9 to TRBJ2-7, with TRBD2 identical over 15 bases. This CDR3 is built from 16 residues. V dropped 1 base and J dropped 5; count of bases not matched to a gene: 3. From germline, CDR1 is SEHNR and CDR2 FQNEAQ (reference sequence). Written as DNA, the CDR3 is TGTGCCAGCAGCTTAGAAGGGACTAGCGGGAGGAACGAGCAGTACTTC. It is translated as CASSLEGTSGRNEQYF.

This clonotype showed up many times. The rearrangement uses TRBV6-1 and TRBJ1-2; no definite D call. The V gene lost 5 bases and the J gene lost 6 bases, with 10 bases spanning the gap. The V gene's germline CDR1 is MNHNS and CDR2 SASEGT. The CDR3 is 12 amino acids. CDR3 DNA: TGTGCCAGCAGTTATATAAGTAATGGCTACACCTTC. Amino acid sequence: CASSYISNGYTF.

This chain joins TRBV28 and TRBJ1-3; weak D call: TRBD1 (6 bases). The germline gives CDR1 MDHEN, CDR2 SYDVKM. This CDR3 comprises 13 residues. V was shortened by 2 bases and J by 7 bases, with 9 bases between the two germline ends. The CDR3 loop is CASSLTGRNTIYF. In DNA, the CDR3 is TGTGCCAGCAGTTTAACAGGGAGGAACACCATATATTTT.

This clonotype was picked up many times. The chain is built from TRBV6-5 and TRBJ2-7; maybe TRBD1 (5 bases). The germline V gene encodes CDR1 MNHEY and CDR2 SVGAGI. V lost 2 bases and J lost 3, with 11 bases in between. CDR3 size: 14 residues. CDR3 sequence reads: CASSYGPGNYEQYF. For the CDR3, the DNA is TGTGCCAGCAGTTACGGGCCAGGGAACTACGAGCAGTACTTC.

This clonotype was seen repeatedly, ten times or more. The V call is TRBV11-2, the J call TRBJ2-5; 10 nucleotides line up with TRBD2. V was clipped by 2 bases and J by 5 bases; unmatched bases: 5. This CDR3 spans 15 amino acids. In germline, CDR1 is SGHAT, CDR2 FQNNGV. The CDR3 loop is CASSLTSGTLETQYF. DNA for the CDR3: TGTGCCAGCAGCTTAACTAGCGGGACATTGGAGACCCAGTACTTC.

This clonotype has ten or more counts. The V call is TRBV19, the J call TRBJ1-5, with 8 bases matching TRBD1. Germline V lookup: CDR1 LNHDA, CDR2 SQIVND (reference sequence). V dropped 7 bases and J dropped 5; count of bases not matched to a gene: 7. The CDR3 is 14 residues long. CDR3 in DNA: TGTGCCAGTAACCAACAGGGGGAGGATCAGCCCCAGCATTTT. Encoded protein: CASNQQGEDQPQHF. Together with reference TRBV19 and TRBJ1-5, the CDR3 gives the full variable domain: DGGITQSPKYLFRKEGQNVTLSCEQNLNHDAMYWYRQDPGQGLRLIYYSQIVNDFQKGDIAEGYSVSREKKESFPLTVTSAQKNPTAFYLCASNQQGEDQPQHFGDGTRLSIL.

This clonotype was seen repeatedly, ten times or more. The V gene is TRBV15, the J gene TRBJ1-5; D might be TRBD1 (5 bases). Germline CDR1 and CDR2: LNHNV and YYDKDF (reference sequence). The CDR3 extends over 13 amino acids. Trimming took off 9 bases at V and 0 bases at J, with 9 bases between the two ends. CDR3 residues: CATGTYSNQPQHF. Here the CDR3 DNA reads TGTGCCACTGGGACGTATAGCAATCAGCCCCAGCATTTT.

There are many counts of this clonotype. The chain links TRBV30 to TRBJ1-1, with unresolved D. V gave up 3 bases and J gave up 5 bases, with 13 bases separating them. CDR1 is GTSNPN and CDR2 is SVGIG in the germline V gene (reference sequence). The CDR3 contains 13 residues. The CDR3: CAWSPQRLTEAFF. CDR3 in DNA: TGTGCCTGGAGCCCCCAGAGGTTGACTGAAGCTTTCTTT.

Turning to this clonotype: A read error is possible here, since a much larger clone lies one base away. The chain couples TRBV4-2 to TRBJ1-5, with D possibly TRBD1 on 6 matching bases. The length of the CDR3 is 14 residues. The germline V gene encodes CDR1 LGHNA and CDR2 YNFKEQ. The CDR3 coding sequence is TGTGCCCGCAGCCAAGATAGGGGGGATCAGCCCCAGCATTTT. Its protein product is CARSQDRGDQPQHF.

Many counts were recorded for this clonotype. This chain uses TRBV20-1 with TRBJ1-4, with TRBD1 matching 7 bases. CDR1 is DFQATT, CDR2 SNEGSKA, per germline (reference sequence). V shed 3 bases and J 2 bases; nucleotides not matched to a gene: 9. CDR3 length: 16 residues. The CDR3, as DNA: TGCAGTGCTAGGGAACGACAGGGTTGGACTAATGAAAAACTGTTTTTT. This translates into CSARERQGWTNEKLFF.

This clonotype was counted at least ten times. The V gene is TRBV7-8, the J gene TRBJ1-5; D call uncertain. CDR3 size: 16 residues. V lost 5 bases and J 0 bases, leaving 14 bases between the germline ends. Germline V gives CDR1 SGHVS, CDR2 FQNEAQ. In nucleotides, the CDR3 is TGTGCCAGCAGCCCCTCGGTCCGCTCTAGCAATCAGCCCCAGCATTTT. Protein: CASSPSVRSSNQPQHF. Combining the CDR3 with reference TRBV7-8 and TRBJ1-5 gives the whole variable domain GAGVSQSPRYKVAKRGQDVALRCDPISGHVSLFWYQQALGQGPEFLTYFQNEAQLDKSGLPSDRFFAERPEGSVSTLKIQRTQQEDSAVYLCASSPSVRSSNQPQHFGDGTRLSIL.

A few counts support this clonotype. At one end the junction does not follow the germline gene, possibly because of a read error. The chain is built from TRBV7-3 and TRBJ2-5; D uncertain. Germline V CDR1 and CDR2: SGHTA, FQGTGA. There are 13 residues in the CDR3. DNA of the CDR3: TGTGCCAGCAGCCCCACCTATCAAGAGACCCAGCACTTC. Residues: CASSPTYQETQHF.

This clonotype was recorded at least ten times. The chain links TRBV27 to TRBJ2-1, with a tentative D call TRBD1 (6 bases). The CDR3 runs to 13 residues. CDR1 is MNHEY, CDR2 SMNVEV, per germline (reference sequence). V was pared by 7 bases and J by 4 bases, with 11 bases between. CDR3 DNA sequence: TGTGCCAGCAACCCACAGGGTTACAATGAGCAGTTCTTC. The encoded protein is CASNPQGYNEQFF.

The rearrangement uses TRBV6-1 and TRBJ2-3; D is tentatively TRBD1 or TRBD2 (6 bases each). Trimming removed 6 bases from V and 4 bases from J, with 14 bases in between. Germline V CDR1 and CDR2: MNHNS, SASEGT. The CDR3 has 14 amino acids. For the CDR3, the DNA is TGTGCCAGCAGAAAGGGGGGAATCCCAGATACGCAGTATTTT. It encodes CASRKGGIPDTQYF.

This clonotype was seen more than once but under ten times. This chain links TRBV18 with TRBJ2-3; D is ambiguous. The germline V gene encodes CDR1 KGHSH and CDR2 LQKENI. The CDR3 spans 16 residues. V lost 0 bases and J 3 bases, leaving 13 bases between the germline ends. The DNA of the CDR3 is TGTGCCAGCTCACCACCCGGAGTTGCGAATACAGATACGCAGTATTTT. This translates into CASSPPGVANTDTQYF.

As concerns this clonotype: One junction end does not reproduce the germline sequence, and a read error may be involved. The J gene is TRBJ2-1, the V gene TRBV20-1, with 7 bases identical to TRBD2. The CDR3 has 13 amino acids. The germline gives CDR1 DFQATT, CDR2 SNEGSKA (reference sequence). The CDR3: CSARGGRGPEQSF. The CDR3 DNA follows: TGCAGTGCTAGAGGCGGGAGAGGGCCTGAGCAGTCCTTC.

Points on this clonotype: A single base separates this from a much larger clone, so it may be a read error. This chain joins TRBV5-4 and TRBJ2-5, with TRBD2 matching over 11 bases. The CDR3 length is 15 residues. CDR1 SGHNT and CDR2 YYREEE come from the germline V gene (reference sequence). CDR3 DNA sequence: TGTGTCAGCAGCGGGACTAGCGGTCCCCAGGGGACCCAGTACTTC. This translates into CVSSGTSGPQGTQYF.

This clonotype was seen repeatedly, ten times or more. V usage is TRBV6-1 and J usage is TRBJ1-5, with TRBD1 matching over 10 bases. Germline V CDR1 and CDR2: MNHNS, SASEGT. J gave up 11 bases and V 2 bases, and 9 bases lay outside the gene matches. The CDR3 is made up of 15 amino acids. The CDR3 here is CASSERTGGSMAQHF. CDR3 nucleotide sequence: TGTGCCAGCAGTGAAAGGACAGGGGGGTCCATGGCCCAGCATTTT.

A few counts support this clonotype. One base away lies a much larger clone, so this may be a sequencing read error. Because it lacks the conserved phenylalanine or tryptophan at the end, this CDR3 is likely a read error. The genes are TRBV20-1 and TRBJ1-2; D uncertain. With 6 bases removed from V and 1 base from J, the gap between germline ends came to 12 bases. The CDR3 length is 13 residues. Germline-derived CDR1 and CDR2 are DFQATT and SNEGSKA (reference sequence). The CDR3 nucleotides read TGCAGTGCAGCTGAAGGGCTTAACTATGGCTACACCCTC. Residues: CSAAEGLNYGYTL.

This clonotype was observed at least ten times. The J gene is TRBJ2-4, the V gene TRBV11-2; tentatively, D is TRBD2 (5 bases). The tail of the sequence fits TRBJ2-1 better, so the J call may be wrong. This CDR3 has 14 amino acids. Germline V gene sequence: CDR1 SGHAT, CDR2 FQNNGV. In nucleotides, the CDR3 is TGTGCCAGCAGCCCTCTGAGAGGGCCACTCATTCAGTTCTTC. Translating it yields CASSPLRGPLIQFF.

The sample holds many counts of this clonotype. The V call is TRBV30, the J call TRBJ2-7; TRBD1 aligns across 9 bases. Unmatched junction bases numbered 8, after V lost 0 bases and J lost 5 bases. This CDR3 spans 15 amino acids. Germline-derived CDR1 and CDR2 are GTSNPN and SVGIG (reference sequence). The CDR3 region has the DNA TGTGCCTGGAGTGTCCCGGGACAGGGAGCCCACGAGCAGTACTTC. It translates to CAWSVPGQGAHEQYF.

This clonotype was seen at least ten times. The CDR3, as DNA: TGTGCCAGCATAAGCCAAGGGACCTACTATGGCTACACCTTC. It specifies CASISQGTYYGYTF. V is TRBV28 and J is TRBJ1-2, with D possibly TRBD1 on 5 matching bases. From germline, CDR1 is MDHEN and CDR2 SYDVKM. The V and J ends lost 7 bases and 3 bases respectively, with 15 bases between them. The CDR3 spans 14 residues.

This clonotype was seen at least ten times. The junction and the germline gene differ at one end; a read error may be behind it. The rearrangement uses TRBV20-1 and TRBJ2-7, with D unclear. Germline V gene data show CDR1 as DFQATT and CDR2 as SNEGSKA (reference sequence). This CDR3 has 11 amino acids. CDR3 loop: CGAVQSYEQYF. CDR3 DNA sequence: TGCGGTGCCGTCCAGAGTTACGAGCAGTACTTC.

This clonotype was counted at least ten times. The chain has TRBV11-2 and TRBJ2-1, with D maybe TRBD2 (5 bases). The V and J ends lost 5 bases and 2 bases respectively, with 13 bases between them. CDR1 SGHAT and CDR2 FQNNGV come from the germline V gene. This CDR3 is 15 amino acids long. The DNA of the CDR3 is TGTGCCAGCAGCCAAGAGGCGACTACCTACAATGAGCAGTTCTTC. This codes for CASSQEATTYNEQFF.

About this clonotype: Given a much more abundant clone one base away, this may be a read error. This chain joins TRBV14 and TRBJ2-6; D unresolved. CDR1 is SGHDN and CDR2 is FVKESK in the germline V gene. The CDR3 length is 15 residues. V gave up 1 base and J gave up 1 base, with 5 bases separating them. CDR3 residues: CASSQGDSGANVLTF. In nucleotides, the CDR3 is TGTGCCAGCAGCCAAGGCGATTCTGGGGCCAACGTCCTGACTTTC.

This clonotype was observed a few times. The chain uses TRBV6-1 and TRBJ2-1, with 9 bases lining up with TRBD2. Germline-derived CDR1 and CDR2 are MNHNS and SASEGT. The CDR3 is made up of 15 amino acids. The V segment lost 8 bases and the J segment 8 bases; nucleotides outside the gene matches: 13. This CDR3 reads CASSWAGGGVDEQFF. CDR3 nucleotide sequence: TGTGCCAGCTCCTGGGCGGGAGGGGGGGTTGATGAGCAGTTCTTC.

The sample holds many counts of this clonotype. V usage is TRBV20-1 and J usage is TRBJ1-1; the match to TRBD1 covers 7 bases. Trimming removed 3 bases from V and 2 bases from J; junction bases left unmatched: 6. Per the germline V gene, CDR1 is DFQATT and CDR2 is SNEGSKA (reference sequence). This CDR3 comprises 14 residues. Here the CDR3 reads CSASSRQGNTEAFF. DNA of the CDR3: TGCAGTGCTAGTTCCAGACAGGGTAACACTGAAGCTTTCTTT.